This record covers a single T cell receptor (beta chain). Its antigen is undetermined. This specimen comes from a study of shared clonotypes between healthy human individuals. Study-wide results and limits: Donor scarcity curtailed the genetic and exposure-history diversity represented herein.

This CDR3 is 13 amino acids long. Between the trimmed V and J ends, which lost 10 bases and 2 bases, there was a span of 15 bases. Germline V CDR1 and CDR2: LNHDA, SQIVND (reference sequence). Deep was the level at which the assay was run. Replicate PCRs for sorted subsets used around 200 ng DNA; this equaled 30,000 to 35,000 T cell genomes. Some clones are missing from TCRdb's copy, which holds only in-frame ones; the method was immunoSEQ multiplex PCR. The top ten clones hold less than 2% of a sample with around 1,900,000 clones, around 93% of them seen once. CD8 cells regarded as naive lacked CD45RO, were positively chosen for CCR7, and omitted terminally differentiated effector memory CD45RA+ cells. The donors, healthy adults who were HIV-negative, had experienced no recent acute infections or vaccinations.

The sample consisted of naive CD8+ T cells from PBMCs. V gene TRBV19 combines with J gene TRBJ2-7, with D perhaps TRBD2 (6 bases). This TCR came from a man younger than 35 in good health. Some clones in this sample may be carry-over from other donors' samples. CDR3 sequence reads: CATRDSLAYEQYF. The CDR3 DNA reads as TGTGCCACCCGGGACTCCCTGGCCTACGAGCAGTACTTC.